One TCR beta chain is described in this entry. Antigen unknown. The data belong to a study of cytomegalovirus exposure and HLA in healthy donors. Overall study results and limits: Reportedly, a later analysis found an Asian-associated ancestry cluster had fewer N-insertions than the roughly 700-donor mean.

The primer mix had 60 Vbeta and 13 Jbeta primers. Data came from immunoSEQ multiplex PCR; TCRdb stores just in-frame clones and leaves some out. The repertoire holds about 130,000 clones, approximately 80% seen once, with 3% to 4% in the top ten. The sequencing sample was made of PBMCs. This receptor was identified in a woman aged 40 to 55 in good health and CMV-seronegative.

CDR3 nucleotide sequence: TGTGCCAGCTCACCACAGGGACAGGGATACGAGCAGTACTTC. It encodes CASSPQGQGYEQYF. The chain is built from TRBV18 and TRBJ2-7; 9 bases map to TRBD1. The CDR3 is made up of 14 amino acids. The V gene end was trimmed by 1 base and the J gene end by 4 bases; junction bases not matched to a gene: 2. Germline-derived CDR1 and CDR2 are KGHSH and LQKENI. The variable domain in full, completed from reference TRBV18 and TRBJ2-7, reads NAGVMQNPRHLVRRRGQEARLRCSPMKGHSHVYWYRQLPEEGLKFMVYLQKENIIDESGMPKERFSAEFPKEGPSILRIQQVVRGDSAAYFCASSPQGQGYEQYFGPGTRLTVT.